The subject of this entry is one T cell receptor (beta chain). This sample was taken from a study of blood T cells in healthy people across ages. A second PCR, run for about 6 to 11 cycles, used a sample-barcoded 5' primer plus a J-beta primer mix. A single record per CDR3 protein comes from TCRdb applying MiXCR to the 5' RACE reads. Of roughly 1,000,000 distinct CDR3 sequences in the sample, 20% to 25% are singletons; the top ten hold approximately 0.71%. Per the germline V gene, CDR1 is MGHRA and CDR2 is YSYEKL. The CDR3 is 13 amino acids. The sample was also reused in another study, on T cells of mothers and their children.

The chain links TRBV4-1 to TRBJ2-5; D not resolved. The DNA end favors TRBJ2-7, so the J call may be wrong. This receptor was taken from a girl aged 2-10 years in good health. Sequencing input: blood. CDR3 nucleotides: TGCGCCAGCAGCGTCGCGAGCGCCTACGAGCAGTACTTC. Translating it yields CASSVASAYEQYF.